The 21 T cell receptor beta chains below all came from one sample that was sequenced in a study of identical twins. MiXCR, applied by TCRdb to the 5' RACE reads, yields one record per CDR3 protein. The table lists roughly 540,000 distinct CDR3 sequences, about 20% of them singletons. This sample also appeared in a second study, on T cells expressing NK-cell markers.

The specimen was CD4+ T cells sorted from blood. These receptors came from a woman between 18 and 29 years old in good health.

The chain uses TRBV5-6 and TRBJ2-7, with 8 bases identical to TRBD2. The CDR3 runs to 16 residues. With V trimmed by 4 bases and J by 4 bases, 13 bases remained unmatched. Germline CDR1 SGHDT, CDR2 YYEEEE. Written as DNA, the CDR3 is TGTGCCAGCAGCATACTTCTCGCGGGGGGACTATACGAGCAGTACTTC. It yields the protein CASSILLAGGLYEQYF.

The sample holds many counts of this clonotype. The rearrangement uses TRBV7-9 and TRBJ1-2; D is ambiguous. Germline assignment: CDR1 SEHNR and CDR2 FQNEAQ (reference sequence). The V gene lost 8 bases and the J gene lost 4 bases, with 8 bases spanning the gap. There are 11 residues in the CDR3. This CDR3 reads CASGQPYGYTF. The CDR3 DNA reads TGTGCCAGCGGGCAACCCTATGGCTACACCTTC.

The genes are TRBV10-3 and TRBJ1-4; a possible D gene is TRBD1 (5 bases). Trimming stripped 4 bases from V and 6 bases from J, with 9 bases between. Per the germline V gene, CDR1 is ENHRY and CDR2 is SYGVKD. The CDR3 consists of 13 residues. Written as DNA, the CDR3 is TGTGCCATCAGTGGGCGGGACGATGAAAAACTGTTTTTT. Amino acids: CAISGRDDEKLFF.

The table lists this clonotype with a few counts. The J gene is TRBJ2-7, the V gene TRBV7-2; the D is unclear. Germline CDR1 is SGHTA and CDR2 is FQGNSA. CDR3 length equals 11 residues. The ends were cut back, 4 bases at V and 10 bases at J, with 11 bases in the middle. The CDR3 DNA reads TGTGCCAGCAGCTCCTTGGCAGGACAGTACTTC. It specifies CASSSLAGQYF.

The V gene is TRBV29-1, the J gene TRBJ2-7, with 8 nucleotides matching TRBD1. CDR1 and CDR2 from the germline V gene are SQVTM and ANQGSEA. Trimming cost V 5 bases and J 3 bases; bases outside gene matches: 21. CDR3 size: 18 residues. The CDR3 protein is CSVQKSPLPGQADYEQYF. CDR3 coding DNA: TGCAGCGTTCAAAAATCGCCTCTTCCGGGACAGGCCGACTACGAGCAGTACTTC.

V is TRBV20-1 and J is TRBJ2-5; 7 positions agree with TRBD2. Trimming at V came to 4 bases and at J to 5 bases, leaving 10 bases not matched to a gene. The CDR3 extends over 14 amino acids. Germline V gene lookup returns CDR1 DFQATT and CDR2 SNEGSKA (reference sequence). CDR3 nucleotide sequence: TGCAGTGCTACGCGGGATCACGGGGGGGAGACCCAGTACTTC. Translation: CSATRDHGGETQYF.

This chain joins TRBV4-3 and TRBJ1-1; TRBD1 is a possible D gene (5 bases). The CDR3 is 13 residues long. The germline V gene has CDR1 LGHNA and CDR2 YSLEER. V lost 1 base and J lost 9, with 12 bases in between. CDR3 amino acids: CASSQVDWGQAFF. In DNA form, the CDR3 reads TGCGCCAGCAGCCAAGTTGATTGGGGCCAAGCTTTCTTT.

There are a few counts of this clonotype. This rearrangement joins TRBV15 to TRBJ2-1; weak D call: TRBD1 (6 bases). The CDR3 loop spans 15 amino acids. V gave up 3 bases and J gave up 8 bases, with 17 bases separating them. From germline, CDR1 is LNHNV and CDR2 YYDKDF (reference sequence). This CDR3 is CATSRGAIQTDEQFF. The CDR3 nucleotides are TGTGCCACCAGCAGGGGGGCTATCCAAACGGATGAGCAGTTCTTC.

The J gene is TRBJ2-1, the V gene TRBV5-6, with 11 bases identical to TRBD2. The germline V gene encodes CDR1 SGHDT and CDR2 YYEEEE. V was clipped by 3 bases and J by 6 bases; unmatched bases: 8. The CDR3 totals 16 residues. CDR3 sequence (DNA): TGTGCCAGCAGCTGGAGGGGGCTAGCGGGGGGCAATGAGCAGTTCTTC. It encodes CASSWRGLAGGNEQFF.

This clonotype has a handful of counts. V usage is TRBV6-1 and J usage is TRBJ2-7; a weak D match, TRBD2 (6 bases). Trimming cost V 7 bases and J 6 bases, with 16 bases left between them. This CDR3 region has 13 residues. CDR1 MNHNS and CDR2 SASEGT come from the germline V gene. The CDR3 sequence is CASNPTTGSEQYF. CDR3 nucleotides: TGTGCCAGCAACCCAACGACCGGGAGCGAGCAGTACTTC.

The table lists this clonotype with a few counts. This rearrangement joins TRBV20-1 to TRBJ1-2; 9 positions match TRBD1. This CDR3 is built from 14 residues. Looked up from germline, CDR1 is DFQATT and CDR2 is SNEGSKA (reference sequence). The ends lost 4 bases at V and 8 bases at J; junction bases unmatched: 11. The CDR3 DNA follows: TGCAGTGCTACGGACAGGGGAGGTGTGTCGGGCTACACCTTC. Encoded protein: CSATDRGGVSGYTF.

The gene calls are TRBV10-3 and TRBJ1-2; 7 bases line up with TRBD1. The length of the CDR3 is 15 residues. After removal of 6 bases from V and 2 bases from J, the junction contained 9 bases not matched to a gene. Germline CDR1 ENHRY, CDR2 SYGVKD. CDR3 sequence reads: CAIRAPEGANYGYTF. The DNA for the CDR3 is TGTGCCATCAGAGCTCCAGAGGGGGCCAACTATGGCTACACCTTC.

The sample holds many counts of this clonotype. The chain employs TRBV7-2 and TRBJ2-1; D is unresolved. CDR1 is SGHTA and CDR2 is FQGNSA in the germline V gene. Trimming removed 5 bases from V and 7 bases from J, with 12 bases in between. The CDR3 totals 13 residues. CDR3 coding DNA: TGTGCCAGCAGCCCTTCCGCTGAGAATGAGCAGTTCTTC. Protein: CASSPSAENEQFF.

This clonotype was observed a handful of times. This rearrangement joins TRBV7-9 to TRBJ2-1, with 7 bases fitting TRBD1. This CDR3 is built from 17 residues. Germline lookup yields CDR1 SEHNR and CDR2 FQNEAQ (reference sequence). V was clipped by 3 bases and J by 0 bases; unmatched bases: 8. The CDR3 loop is CASSFSRGQRSYNEQFF. CDR3 nucleotides: TGTGCCAGCAGCTTTAGTAGGGGACAGCGCTCCTACAATGAGCAGTTCTTC.

This clonotype has only a few counts. The J gene is TRBJ1-2, the V gene TRBV29-1, with D possibly being TRBD1 (6 bases). The CDR3 has 12 residues. Germline V CDR1 and CDR2: SQVTM, ANQGSEA. Trimming stripped 5 bases from V and 4 bases from J, with 11 bases between. The CDR3 region is CSVQGLGYGYTF. The CDR3 DNA sequence: TGCAGCGTTCAGGGGCTGGGCTATGGCTACACCTTC.

This sequence joins TRBV20-1 and TRBJ2-3, with D possibly matching TRBD2 (6 bases). V lost 4 bases and J lost 2, with 13 bases in between. The CDR3 totals 14 residues. The V gene's germline CDR1 is DFQATT and CDR2 SNEGSKA (reference sequence). The DNA for the CDR3 is TGCAGTGCTACACTAGCTCTTCACACAGATACGCAGTATTTT. This codes for CSATLALHTDTQYF.

The CDR3 DNA reads TGCGCCAGCAGCTTCCGGACAGATACCTGGGCTTTCTTT. Its translation: CASSFRTDTWAFF. The chain recombines TRBV5-1 with TRBJ1-1; TRBD1 might be the D (6 bases). The CDR3 has 13 residues. V was shortened by 2 bases and J by 11 bases, with 16 bases between the two germline ends. Germline-derived CDR1 and CDR2 are SGHRS and YFSETQ. Full variable domain (outside the CDR3, taken from reference TRBV5-1 and TRBJ1-1): KAGVTQTPRYLIKTRGQQVTLSCSPISGHRSVSWYQQTPGQGLQFLFEYFSETQRNKGNFPGRFSGRQFSNSRSEMNVSTLELGDSALYLCASSFRTDTWAFFGQGTRLTVV.

This chain connects TRBV9 to TRBJ2-1, with 13 bases that match TRBD2. With 4 bases clipped from V and 7 bases from J, the junction kept 11 bases outside the gene matches. There are 17 residues in the CDR3. CDR1 and CDR2 (germline): SGDLS, YYNGEE. The CDR3 nucleotides read TGTGCCAGCAGCATGACTAGCGGGAGGCCAGGGACGAATGAGCAGTTCTTC. Translating it yields CASSMTSGRPGTNEQFF.

This clonotype came up a few times. V and J are TRBV6-1 and TRBJ2-1; 9 bases agree with TRBD2. V trimming: 7 bases; J trimming: 4 bases; junction bases outside the gene matches: 8. The CDR3 is 15 amino acids. The germline V gene has CDR1 MNHNS and CDR2 SASEGT. CDR3 nucleotide sequence: TGTGCCAGCAACTGGGTAGCGGGAGCATACAATGAGCAGTTCTTC. Protein sequence: CASNWVAGAYNEQFF.

This clonotype occurred many times. This chain uses TRBV29-1 with TRBJ2-7; TRBD1 is a possible D gene (7 bases). This CDR3 has 12 residues. Trimming removed 7 bases from V and 4 bases from J, with 14 bases in between. The germline gives CDR1 SQVTM, CDR2 ANQGSEA. In DNA, the CDR3 is TGCAGCGGCGGGACAGAGACTTACGAGCAGTACTTC. As protein: CSGGTETYEQYF.

The chain joins TRBV29-1 to TRBJ1-2, with D unresolved. Per the germline V gene, CDR1 is SQVTM and CDR2 is ANQGSEA. The CDR3 consists of 12 residues. V lost 3 bases and J 3 bases, leaving 8 bases between the germline ends. The CDR3 loop reads CSVDGSDYGYTF. The CDR3 DNA reads as TGCAGCGTTGATGGGTCAGACTATGGCTACACCTTC.